This TCR beta chain was sequenced for a study of blood T cell repertoires in COVID-19. Study context: Acute-phase and convalescent COVID-19 samples originated in the United States, Italy and Spain.

Produced via immunoSEQ multiplex PCR; TCRdb's table is partial and in-frame only. The sample has some 170,000 clones, about 87% seen once. The V gene end was trimmed by 4 bases and the J gene end by 2 bases; junction bases not matched to a gene: 3. Germline loops: CDR1 SGHRS, CDR2 YFSETQ. The CDR3 consists of 16 residues. Sequenced input: peripheral blood. This receptor was taken from a woman aged 50 to 60 with acute or convalescent COVID-19. This rearrangement joins TRBV5-1 to TRBJ2-1, with 13 bases fitting TRBD2. The CDR3 DNA sequence: TGCGCCAGCAGCAGGACTAGCGGGGGAACCTACAATGAGCAGTTCTTC. It translates to CASSRTSGGTYNEQFF.